Listed below are T cell receptor beta chains from one sample, sequenced in a study of blood T cell repertoires in COVID-19. The repertoire was sequenced with immunoSEQ multiplex PCR; TCRdb's copy has only in-frame clones and lacks some. The sample lists around 200,000 clones, more than 75% occurring once. The specimen sequenced was peripheral blood. Receptors originate from a man aged 40-50 years with active or convalescent COVID-19. CDR3s include the opening cysteine and the closing phenylalanine or tryptophan.

>TRBJ2-3|15|TRBV9
CASSVAVSGGDTQYF
>TRBJ2-1|15|TRBV9
CASSVVGADYNEQFF
>TRBJ2-2|16|TRBV7-9
CASGFSGSTVTGELFF
>TRBJ1-1|14|TRBV4-1
CASSLRGGEAKAFF
>TRBJ2-3|15|TRBV3-1/TRBV3-2
CASSPSRRGQDTQYF
>TRBJ1-2|11|TRBV28
CASEQSYGYTF
>TRBJ1-5|14|TRBV7-2
CASTEAGRNQPQHF
>TRBJ2-5|17|TRBV3-1/TRBV3-2
CASSQDLASGLQETQYF
>TRBJ1-3|16|TRBV9
CASSVEGTVSGNTIYF
>TRBJ2-3|17|TRBV10-3
CAISEASGGLSTDTQYF
>TRBJ1-1|13|TRBV25-1
CALPFMTNTEAFF
>TRBJ2-5|17|TRBV5-1
CASSLGYQGASEKTQYF
>TRBJ1-1|17|TRBV18
CASSPESAGSINTEAFF
>TRBJ1-5|16|TRBV6-4
CASSESPGQEYQPQHF
>TRBJ1-1|15|TRBV27
CASSPPTGKVTEAFF
>TRBJ1-2|16|TRBV7-2
CASSLGSVRTGGGYTF
>TRBJ1-5|15|TRBV27
CASSPDRGLGQPQHF
>TRBJ1-2|14|TRBV5-6
CASSSGTANYGYTF
>TRBJ2-1|16|TRBV9
CASSVVSGGGDNEQFF
>TRBJ2-7|15|TRBV5-4
CASTDVGRGQLEQYF